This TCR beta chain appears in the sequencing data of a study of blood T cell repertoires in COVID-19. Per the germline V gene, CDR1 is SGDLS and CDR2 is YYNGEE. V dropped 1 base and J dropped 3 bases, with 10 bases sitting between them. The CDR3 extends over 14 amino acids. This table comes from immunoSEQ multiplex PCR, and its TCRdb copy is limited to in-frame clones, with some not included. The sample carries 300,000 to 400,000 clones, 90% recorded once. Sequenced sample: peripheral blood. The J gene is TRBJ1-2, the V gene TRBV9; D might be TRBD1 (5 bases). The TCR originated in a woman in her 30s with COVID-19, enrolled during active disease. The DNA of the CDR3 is TGTGCCAGCAGCGTACAGGTGACAGACTATGGCTACACCTTC. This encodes CASSVQVTDYGYTF.